This passage covers 10 T cell receptor beta chains from one sample sequenced in a study of shared clonotypes between healthy human individuals. Measured with immunoSEQ multiplex PCR; TCRdb has only the in-frame clones, and not every one. This sample carries a few hundred thousand clones, around 97% of them seen once, and the ten largest clones take 0.057%. Sequenced sample: naive CD4+ T cells sorted from blood. Indicated subset: CD45RA+ positively selected. These receptors all come from a woman in her 30s in good health.

The chain recombines TRBV5-1 with TRBJ1-4; no clear D gene. Deletions cut 0 bases from V and 4 bases from J, with 7 bases between. Germline assignment: CDR1 SGHRS and CDR2 YFSETQ. This CDR3 region has 14 residues. The CDR3 DNA sequence: TGCGCCAGCAGCTTGGACAGTTATAATGAAAAACTGTTTTTT. The encoded protein is CASSLDSYNEKLFF.

The V call is TRBV28, the J call TRBJ1-5, with 12 bases lining up with TRBD1. This CDR3 is 20 amino acids long. Looked up from germline, CDR1 is MDHEN and CDR2 is SYDVKM. The V gene end was trimmed by 0 bases and the J gene end by 0 bases; junction bases not matched to a gene: 9. The CDR3 coding sequence is TGTGCCAGCAGTTTATGGGGGGGACAGGGGGCGAAACATAGCAATCAGCCCCAGCATTTT. Its translation: CASSLWGGQGAKHSNQPQHF.

The J gene is TRBJ2-7, the V gene TRBV10-3; 12 bases map to TRBD2. This CDR3 contains 14 residues. Germline V gives CDR1 ENHRY, CDR2 SYGVKD. V gave up 8 bases and J gave up 5 bases; unmatched junction bases: 7. DNA for the CDR3: TGTGCCATCGGGGCACTAGCGGGAGGCAACGAGCAGTACTTC. Protein product: CAIGALAGGNEQYF.

This clone is a singleton in its sample. This chain joins TRBV28 and TRBJ2-7; D may correspond to TRBD1 or TRBD2 (5 bases each). Germline-derived CDR1 and CDR2 are MDHEN and SYDVKM. The CDR3 has 15 residues. V lost 6 bases to trimming and J lost 2 bases, with 17 bases between them. DNA for the CDR3: TGTGCCAGCAGCAGTCCCGGGACCTCGGCCTACGAGCAGTACTTC. This gives the protein CASSSPGTSAYEQYF.

The chain links TRBV5-8 to TRBJ2-7; D is unresolved. Germline values: CDR1 SGHTS, CDR2 YDEGEE. V lost 1 base and J 1 base, leaving 9 bases between the germline ends. The CDR3 totals 14 residues. CDR3 amino acids: CASSLSAQSYEQYF. In DNA form, the CDR3 reads TGTGCCAGCAGCTTGTCCGCCCAATCCTACGAGCAGTACTTC.

The chain uses TRBV7-7 and TRBJ2-7; D unresolved. Deletions cut 5 bases from V and 0 bases from J, with 11 bases between. This CDR3 spans 14 amino acids. Germline CDR1 reads SSHAT; CDR2 reads FNYEAQ (reference sequence). Here the CDR3 reads CASSPAGLSYEQYF. Written as DNA, the CDR3 is TGTGCCAGCAGCCCCGCCGGCCTCTCCTACGAGCAGTACTTC. Variable domain in full (rest from reference TRBV7-7 and TRBJ2-7): GAGVSQSPRYKVTKRGQDVTLRCDPISSHATLYWYQQALGQGPEFLTYFNYEAQPDKSGLPSDRFSAERPEGSISTLTIQRTEQRDSAMYRCASSPAGLSYEQYFGPGTRLTVT.

This chain connects TRBV6-1 to TRBJ2-1; a weak D match, TRBD2 (6 bases). Between the trimmed V and J ends, which lost 7 bases and 5 bases, there was a span of 9 bases. The CDR3 totals 12 residues. Germline loops: CDR1 MNHNS, CDR2 SASEGT. The CDR3 sequence is CASNRRDNEQFF. CDR3 nucleotide sequence: TGTGCCAGCAACAGGAGGGACAATGAGCAGTTCTTC.

This clone has just one count. This rearrangement joins TRBV7-2 to TRBJ2-7, with D perhaps assigned TRBD1 or TRBD2 (5 bases each). The V end lost 7 bases, the J end lost 5 bases, and 15 bases lay between the germline ends. The CDR3 loop spans 13 amino acids. Germline CDR1 reads SGHTA; CDR2 reads FQGNSA. In nucleotides, the CDR3 is TGTGCCAGCACGGGGCTACCAACCAACGAGCAGTACTTC. Amino acid sequence: CASTGLPTNEQYF. The variable domain in full, with the rest retrieved from reference TRBV7-2 and TRBJ2-7, is GAGVSQSPSNKVTEKGKDVELRCDPISGHTALYWYRQSLGQGLEFLIYFQGNSAPDKSGLPSDRFSAERTGGSVSTLTIQRTQQEDSAVYLCASTGLPTNEQYFGPGTRLTVT.

This chain connects TRBV11-2 to TRBJ1-1, with TRBD1 matching over 10 bases. The junction had 4 bases not matched to a gene; V was cut back by 5 bases and J by 1 base. Germline V gives CDR1 SGHAT, CDR2 FQNNGV. The length of the CDR3 is 15 residues. CDR3 bases: TGTGCCAGCAGCCCCGGGGACAGGGGGAACACTGAAGCTTTCTTT. Its protein product is CASSPGDRGNTEAFF.

The chain links TRBV7-7 to TRBJ2-7; D is uncertain. This CDR3 has 13 residues. Germline V gene sequence: CDR1 SSHAT, CDR2 FNYEAQ (reference sequence). V shed 4 bases and J shed 0 bases, with 7 bases lying between them. The CDR3 is CASSSVGSYEQYF. In DNA form, the CDR3 reads TGTGCCAGCAGCTCCGTCGGCTCCTACGAGCAGTACTTC.